A selection of T cell receptor beta chains follows, all from one sample in a study of T cell responses to AZD1222 COVID-19 vaccine. Profiled with immunoSEQ multiplex PCR; TCRdb holds only in-frame clones, not every one. Of roughly 180,000 clones detected, around nine tenths appear once; the ten largest clones hold more than 0.4%. The starting material was peripheral blood, obtained on day 0 of AZD1222 vaccination. These receptors all stem from an adult in good health. Both conserved end residues are part of each CDR3. A D gene is named only where the DNA matches it firmly. The size of a clone is reported for some rows only, either as once, few or many, or as a class for expanded clones.

cdr3_aa	cdr3_nt	d_call	v_call	j_call	clone_size
CATSGGPLRDNQPQHF	TGTGCCACCAGTGGGGGACCGTTGAGGGACAATCAGCCCCAGCATTTT	NA	TRBV24-1	TRBJ1-5	NA
CASSALRDRGRLETQYF	TGTGCCAGCAGTGCCTTACGGGACAGGGGGCGCTTAGAGACCCAGTACTTC	TRBD1	TRBV6-2/TRBV6-3	TRBJ2-5	NA
CASSLTDRYYGYTF	TGCGCCAGCAGCCTCACTGACAGGTACTATGGCTACACCTTC	NA	TRBV5-1	TRBJ1-2	NA
CAITMVDRDRGDTIYF	TGTGCCATCACGATGGTTGACCGGGACAGGGGGGACACCATATATTTT	TRBD1	TRBV10-3	TRBJ1-3	NA
CASSPSSNSYNEQFF	TGTGCCAGCAGTCCATCTAGCAACTCCTACAATGAGCAGTTCTTC	NA	TRBV27	TRBJ2-1	NA
CASSLWQGMNTEAFF	TGTGCCAGCAGTTTATGGCAGGGGATGAACACTGAAGCTTTCTTT	NA	TRBV28	TRBJ1-1	NA
CASSHNAGGIGELFF	TGTGCCAGCAGCCACAATGCAGGGGGTATCGGGGAGCTGTTTTTT	TRBD1	TRBV3-1/TRBV3-2	TRBJ2-2	NA
CASSLGTTQFNSPLHF	TGTGCCAGCAGCTTAGGCACAACACAGTTTAATTCACCCCTCCACTTT	NA	TRBV7-2	TRBJ1-6	NA
CASSRTGAYGYTF	TGTGCCAGCAGCCGGACAGGGGCCTATGGCTACACCTTC	TRBD1	TRBV6-5	TRBJ1-2	NA
CASSDPFGSEKLFF	TGCGCCAGTTCCGACCCATTTGGGAGTGAAAAACTGTTTTTT	NA	TRBV10-2	TRBJ1-4	NA
CASTADLGRNTEAFF	TGTGCCAGCACCGCAGACCTGGGGAGGAACACTGAAGCTTTCTTT	NA	TRBV9	TRBJ1-1	NA
CASIGNPYEQYF	TGTGCCAGCATAGGCAATCCCTACGAGCAGTACTTC	NA	TRBV6-5	TRBJ2-7	NA
CASSLKQLFSGNTIYF	TGTGCCAGCAGTCTCAAACAGCTATTCTCTGGAAACACCATATATTTT	NA	TRBV28	TRBJ1-3	NA
CASSLGVISGDSYEQYF	TGTGCCAGCAGTTTAGGGGTTATCAGCGGTGACTCCTACGAGCAGTACTTC	NA	TRBV7-9	TRBJ2-7	NA
CASSLDGGPSTDTQYF	TGTGCCAGCAGCTTGGATGGGGGGCCCAGCACAGATACGCAGTATTTT	NA	TRBV5-6	TRBJ2-3	NA
CASSPQMDSFGTDTQYF	TGTGCCAGCAGCCCTCAAATGGACTCCTTTGGCACAGATACGCAGTATTTT	NA	TRBV5-8	TRBJ2-3	NA
CASIRGGQEKLFF	TGTGCCAGCATTAGGGGGGGGCAGGAAAAACTGTTTTTT	NA	TRBV2	TRBJ1-4	NA
CASRGSGQRSISSYEQYF	TGTGCCAGCAGAGGGTCGGGACAGCGATCGATTAGTTCCTACGAGCAGTACTTC	TRBD1	TRBV2	TRBJ2-7	few
CASSSNTDTQYF	TGTGCCAGCAGTTCGAACACAGATACGCAGTATTTT	NA	TRBV6-5	TRBJ2-3	NA
CASSTWTRTEAFF	TGTGCCAGCAGTACCTGGACGCGAACTGAAGCTTTCTTT	NA	TRBV27	TRBJ1-1	NA
CASSLNSGTSGSLKHF	TGTGCCAGCAGCTTAAATTCCGGGACTAGCGGGAGTTTGAAGCACTTC	TRBD2	TRBV7-3	TRBJ2-7	NA
CATSRDRSYEQYF	TGTGCCACCAGCAGAGATCGCAGCTACGAGCAGTACTTC	NA	TRBV15	TRBJ2-7	NA
CASSTSGAPFPLHF	TGTGCCAGCAGTACCTCGGGGGCTCCGTTTCCCCTCCACTTT	NA	TRBV6-5	TRBJ1-6	NA